The 22 T cell receptor beta chains reported below all come from one sample, sequenced in a study of shared clonotypes between healthy human individuals. Here immunoSEQ multiplex PCR was the method, and the copy in TCRdb shows in-frame clones only, minus some. The data hold 2 million to 2.5 million clones, with roughly 95% observed a single time. The sample taken for sequencing was naive CD4+ T cells sorted from blood. Sample subset: CD45RA+ positively selected. Receptors originate from a young man in good health.

This clone was picked up one time. This rearrangement joins TRBV11-2 to TRBJ2-1; tentatively, D is TRBD1 or TRBD2 (5 bases each). Germline CDR1 is SGHAT and CDR2 is FQNNGV. Trimming left V 2 bases short and J 4 bases short, with 15 bases between. The CDR3 runs 16 residues. CDR3 DNA: TGTGCCAGCAGCTTAAGTGGGACCAAGACTTACAATGAGCAGTTCTTC. Protein: CASSLSGTKTYNEQFF.

The chain carries TRBV6-5 and TRBJ2-6; the D is unclear. The CDR3 extends over 14 amino acids. Trimming shortened V by 6 bases and J by 1 base, and 7 bases separated the two germline ends. The germline V gene encodes CDR1 MNHEY and CDR2 SVGAGI. The CDR3 protein is CASRWVSGANVLTF. The CDR3 DNA follows: TGTGCCAGCAGATGGGTTTCTGGGGCCAACGTCCTGACTTTC.

The count of this clone is one. The chain employs TRBV18 and TRBJ2-7; a possible D gene is TRBD2 (5 bases). From germline, CDR1 is KGHSH and CDR2 LQKENI. The CDR3 sequence is 14 residues long. V was cut by 3 bases and J by 0 bases, with 9 bases left in between. The CDR3 DNA reads as TGTGCCAGCTCACCGAGGGAGATCTCCTACGAGCAGTACTTC. Its protein product is CASSPREISYEQYF.

The gene calls are TRBV12-5 and TRBJ1-2, with D hard to call. The CDR3 consists of 13 residues. Germline V gives CDR1 LGHNT, CDR2 FRNRAP. Trimming removed 5 bases at V and 8 bases at J, with 15 bases between. The CDR3 sequence: CASGTSGFQGYTF. The CDR3 DNA sequence: TGTGCTAGTGGTACCTCAGGCTTTCAAGGCTACACCTTC.

As to this clone: This may be a read error, as it is one base from a much larger clone. The same CDR3 also results from other DNA sequences found in this sample. The rearrangement joins TRBV7-9 to TRBJ2-7; D remains unclear. Germline CDR1 is SEHNR and CDR2 is FQNEAQ (reference sequence). V was clipped by 0 bases and J by 4 bases, with 4 bases between them. CDR3 size: 12 residues. The CDR3 nucleotides read TGTGCCAGCAGCTTAGCGGTTTACGAGCAGTACTTC. This sequence encodes CASSLAVYEQYF.

In this sample, this clone turned up once. The V gene is TRBV10-1, the J gene TRBJ1-3; D not certain. The CDR3 is 15 amino acids. Trimming removed 0 bases from V and 0 bases from J, with 6 bases in between. Germline V gene sequence: CDR1 WNHNN, CDR2 SYGVQD (reference sequence). This chain's CDR3 is CASSESGRSGNTIYF. The CDR3 bases are TGCGCCAGCAGTGAGTCGGGTCGCTCTGGAAACACCATATATTTT.

CDR3 region: CATSTGKQGNYGYTF. In DNA form, the CDR3 reads TGTGCCACTTCGACAGGGAAGCAGGGCAACTATGGCTACACCTTC. The chain combines TRBV5-4 with TRBJ1-2; TRBD1 matches 7 bases. Germline loops: CDR1 SGHNT, CDR2 YYREEE (reference sequence). The length of the CDR3 is 15 residues. The J segment lost 2 bases and the V segment lost 9 bases, leaving 13 bases of the junction unmatched.

About this clone itself: This sample includes further DNA sequences coding for the same CDR3. The gene calls are TRBV7-2 and TRBJ1-1; D is unresolved. The V gene lost 2 bases and the J gene lost 0 bases, with 4 bases spanning the gap. This CDR3 has 13 amino acids. The germline V gene encodes CDR1 SGHTA and CDR2 FQGNSA. The CDR3 nucleotides are TGTGCCAGCAGCTTACTGATGAACACTGAAGCTTTCTTT. Protein sequence: CASSLLMNTEAFF.

Regarding this clone: The sample contains more than one DNA sequence encoding this CDR3. J is TRBJ2-3 and V is TRBV6-5; 8 bases line up with TRBD2. CDR3 length: 14 amino acids. CDR1 is MNHEY, CDR2 SVGAGI, per germline. With 6 bases clipped from V and 0 bases from J, the junction kept 2 bases outside the gene matches. The CDR3 is CASRLAGSTDTQYF. The CDR3 region has the DNA TGTGCCAGCAGGTTAGCGGGGAGCACAGATACGCAGTATTTT.

The chain combines TRBV6-1 with TRBJ2-5, with a possible D match to TRBD1 (5 bases). Germline V gene lookup returns CDR1 MNHNS and CDR2 SASEGT. This CDR3 contains 14 residues. Deletions cut 2 bases from V and 5 bases from J, with 12 bases between. The CDR3, as DNA: TGTGCCAGCAGTGAATTTGCAGGGAAGGAGACCCAGTACTTC. This gives the protein CASSEFAGKETQYF.

The chain couples TRBV25-1 to TRBJ2-2, with 13 bases fitting TRBD2. The CDR3 is made up of 17 amino acids. With V trimmed by 4 bases and J by 6 bases, 8 bases remained unmatched. The germline CDR1 and CDR2 sequences are MGHDK and SYGVNS. CDR3 DNA: TGTGCCAGCAGTGCGGGACTAGCGGGAACAGAGGCCGGGGAGCTGTTTTTT. It specifies CASSAGLAGTEAGELFF.

DNA of the CDR3: TGTGCCAGCAGCTCGCAGGGGGCAATTGACTCCTACGAGCAGTACTTC. This encodes CASSSQGAIDSYEQYF. The chain recombines TRBV9 with TRBJ2-7; 8 bases line up with TRBD1. The germline V gene encodes CDR1 SGDLS and CDR2 YYNGEE. V was pared by 4 bases and J by 0 bases, with 9 bases of the junction left unmatched. The CDR3 covers 16 residues.

The rearrangement uses TRBV28 and TRBJ1-2; D is ambiguous. The CDR3 runs to 14 residues. Between the trimmed V and J ends, which lost 2 bases and 5 bases, there was a span of 12 bases. Looked up from germline, CDR1 is MDHEN and CDR2 is SYDVKM. The CDR3 nucleotides read TGTGCCAGCAGTTTAATCAACGCCCCGTATGGCTACACCTTC. Protein sequence: CASSLINAPYGYTF.

This sequence joins TRBV23-1 and TRBJ2-5; D unclear. TRBV23-1 is an open reading frame, and its role is uncertain. The CDR3 has 15 amino acids. The V end was cut by 7 bases, the J end by 2 bases, with 17 bases between. CDR3 sequence: CASTPTPPRQETQYF. CDR3 coding DNA: TGCGCCAGCACCCCGACGCCGCCGCGGCAAGAGACCCAGTACTTC.

This chain links TRBV6-1 with TRBJ1-1; D not certain. Germline loops: CDR1 MNHNS, CDR2 SASEGT. The CDR3 runs 14 residues. The germline V and J ends were trimmed by 2 bases and 4 bases, with 11 bases remaining between them. CDR3 amino acids: CASSETRTGTEAFF. The CDR3, as DNA: TGTGCCAGCAGTGAAACCCGAACGGGCACTGAAGCTTTCTTT.

CDR3 sequence (DNA): TGTGCCAGCAGTTACTCGGCCGCTAGCGCGCAAGAGACCCAGTACTTC. It encodes CASSYSAASAQETQYF. The V and J genes are TRBV6-6 and TRBJ2-5, with a weak D call TRBD2 (6 bases). Between the trimmed V and J ends, which lost 0 bases and 2 bases, there was a span of 13 bases. CDR1 and CDR2 (germline): MNHNY, SVGAGI (reference sequence). The CDR3 has 16 amino acids.

About this clone itself: Since a much larger clone is just one base distant, this may be a read error. Distinct nucleotide sequences in the sample also encode this CDR3. The J gene is TRBJ1-2, the V gene TRBV11-2, with TRBD1 matching 7 bases. This CDR3 is built from 13 residues. The germline V gene has CDR1 SGHAT and CDR2 FQNNGV. V was clipped by 5 bases and J by 4 bases; unmatched bases: 4. The CDR3 region has the DNA TGTGCCAGCAGCCCGGGACAGATCTATGGCTACACCTTC. Protein sequence: CASSPGQIYGYTF.

As regards this clone: Other nucleotide sequences in the sample specify the same CDR3. V gene TRBV5-1 combines with J gene TRBJ1-1, with a possible D match to TRBD1 (6 bases). The V gene lost 3 bases and the J gene lost 5 bases, with 11 bases spanning the gap. CDR1 and CDR2 (germline): SGHRS, YFSETQ. The CDR3 contains 13 residues. The CDR3 DNA sequence: TGCGCCAGCAGCTCAGGGGTGGGTACTGAAGCTTTCTTT. Its translation: CASSSGVGTEAFF.

The chain uses TRBV2 and TRBJ2-1; 11 nucleotides agree with TRBD2. The CDR3 covers 16 residues. Germline lookup yields CDR1 SNHLY and CDR2 FYNNEI. V was clipped by 0 bases and J by 9 bases; unmatched bases: 7. The CDR3 here is CASSEAKLAGVIEQFF. CDR3 bases: TGTGCCAGCAGTGAAGCGAAACTAGCGGGAGTAATTGAGCAGTTCTTC. Complete variable domain (other parts from reference TRBV2 and TRBJ2-1): EPEVTQTPSHQVTQMGQEVILRCVPISNHLYFYWYRQILGQKVEFLVSFYNNEISEKSEIFDDQFSVERPDGSNFTLKIRSTKLEDSAMYFCASSEAKLAGVIEQFFGPGTRLTVL.

The V and J genes are TRBV5-4 and TRBJ2-1; the D is unclear. The ends were cut back, 0 bases at V and 6 bases at J, with 16 bases in the middle. Germline loops: CDR1 SGHNT, CDR2 YYREEE (reference sequence). CDR3 length: 16 residues. The CDR3 nucleotides read TGTGCCAGCAGCTTGGCGCAGGCCCTTACCCCCAATGAGCAGTTCTTC. It codes for CASSLAQALTPNEQFF.

This clone is a singleton in its sample. The rearrangement uses TRBV30 and TRBJ1-2; D remains unclear. Germline V gene sequence: CDR1 GTSNPN, CDR2 SVGIG (reference sequence). V shed 0 bases and J shed 2 bases, with 16 bases lying between them. The CDR3 sequence is 16 residues long. In DNA, the CDR3 is TGTGCCTGGAGTGTATCTTTGTTGAGGGAAAACTATGGCTACACCTTC. Protein sequence: CAWSVSLLRENYGYTF.

This chain joins TRBV29-1 and TRBJ1-4; 8 nucleotides align to TRBD1. Germline V gene data show CDR1 as SQVTM and CDR2 as ANQGSEA. The trim removed 5 bases at V and 5 bases at J, leaving 1 base unmatched. The CDR3 totals 12 residues. The CDR3 DNA sequence: TGCAGCGTTCGGACAGGGAATGAAAAACTGTTTTTT. Its protein product is CSVRTGNEKLFF. The variable domain in full, with the rest retrieved from reference TRBV29-1 and TRBJ1-4, is SAVISQKPSRDICQRGTSLTIQCQVDSQVTMMFWYRQQPGQSLTLIATANQGSEATYESGFVIDKFPISRPNLTFSTLTVSNMSPEDSSIYLCSVRTGNEKLFFGSGTQLSVL.